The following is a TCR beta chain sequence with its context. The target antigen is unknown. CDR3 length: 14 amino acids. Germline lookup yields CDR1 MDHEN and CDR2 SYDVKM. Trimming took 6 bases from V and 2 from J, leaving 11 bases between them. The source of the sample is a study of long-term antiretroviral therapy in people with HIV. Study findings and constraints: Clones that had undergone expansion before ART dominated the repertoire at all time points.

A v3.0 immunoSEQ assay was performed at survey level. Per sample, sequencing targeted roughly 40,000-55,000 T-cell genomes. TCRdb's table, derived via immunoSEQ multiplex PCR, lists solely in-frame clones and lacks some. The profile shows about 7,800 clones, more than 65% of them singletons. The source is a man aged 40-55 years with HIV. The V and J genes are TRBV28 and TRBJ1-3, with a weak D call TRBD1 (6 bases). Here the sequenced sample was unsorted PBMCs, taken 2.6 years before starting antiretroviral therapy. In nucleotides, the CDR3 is TGTGCCAGCAGCTCTGGGGGCGCTGGAAACACCATATATTTT. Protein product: CASSSGGAGNTIYF.